These 25 T cell receptor beta chains share one sample of origin, sequenced in a study. One entry per CDR3 protein, called by TCRdb with MiXCR from the 5' RACE reads. The sample contains around 29,000 distinct CDR3 sequences, approximately 25% of which appear only once. Sequencing was carried out using naive CD4+ T cells sorted from a lymph node. The subset denotes: naive CD4+ T cells, CD4+CD45RA+CD25-. The receptors shown here come from a female donor with breast cancer.

This clonotype is medium-sized (0.01 to 0.1%) by share. This sequence joins TRBV20-1 and TRBJ2-4; D is possibly TRBD1 or TRBD2 (6 bases each). V was trimmed by 5 bases and J by 8 bases, leaving 19 bases between them. The CDR3 contains 14 residues. CDR1 is DFQATT and CDR2 is SNEGSKA in the germline V gene (reference sequence). CDR3 residues: CSAHRGQGGDIQYF. The CDR3 coding sequence is TGCAGTGCTCACCGGGGACAAGGAGGGGACATTCAGTACTTC.

The chain carries TRBV6-1 and TRBJ1-2, with a weak D call TRBD1 (5 bases). CDR3 length: 15 residues. V was clipped by 2 bases and J by 0 bases, with 10 bases between them. Germline-derived CDR1 and CDR2 are MNHNS and SASEGT. CDR3 sequence: CASSEIGGPNYGYTF. The CDR3 DNA follows: TGTGCCAGCAGTGAAATCGGGGGACCTAACTATGGCTACACCTTC.

This clonotype was seen a handful of times. V usage is TRBV12-3 or TRBV12-4 and J usage is TRBJ2-3; a possible D gene is TRBD2 (6 bases). This CDR3 is 15 amino acids long. Trimming removed 4 bases at V and 0 bases at J, with 11 bases between. Written as DNA, the CDR3 is TGTGCCAGCAGTTCACGGACTACTAGCACAGATACGCAGTATTTT. Translated: CASSSRTTSTDTQYF.

Note on this clonotype: This sequence may be a read error, since a much larger clone differs from it by one base. The chain carries TRBV2 and TRBJ1-6; 7 bases align to TRBD1. Germline CDR1 is SNHLY and CDR2 is FYNNEI. The CDR3 contains 15 residues. Unmatched junction bases numbered 6, after V lost 5 bases and J lost 5 bases. CDR3 nucleotide sequence: TGTGCCAGCAGTCCATGGGACAGAGATAATTCACCCCTCCACTTT. Translating gives CASSPWDRDNSPLHF.

The chain links TRBV7-2 to TRBJ2-1, with TRBD2 matching over 12 bases. V was clipped by 5 bases and J by 4 bases; unmatched bases: 6. Germline-derived CDR1 and CDR2 are SGHTA and FQGNSA. The length of the CDR3 is 16 residues. The CDR3 sequence is CASSPTSGGPYNEQFF. The CDR3 DNA sequence: TGTGCCAGCAGCCCCACTAGCGGGGGGCCTTACAATGAGCAGTTCTTC.

In this sample, this clonotype turned up a few times. The chain links TRBV10-3 to TRBJ2-3, with D unresolved. V was clipped by 11 bases and J by 6 bases, with 9 bases between them. This CDR3 comprises 10 residues. CDR1 is ENHRY and CDR2 is SYGVKD in the germline V gene. CDR3 in amino acids: CAVGRDTQYF. DNA for the CDR3: TGTGCCGTCGGGCGCGATACGCAGTATTTT.

CDR3 loop: CASSLTPGANVLTF. Here the CDR3 DNA reads TGTGCCAGCAGCCTGACCCCCGGGGCCAACGTCCTGACTTTC. The V call is TRBV7-2, the J call TRBJ2-6, with D unresolved. Germline CDR1 reads SGHTA; CDR2 reads FQGNSA. This CDR3 comprises 14 residues. With 5 bases removed from V and 4 bases from J, the gap between germline ends came to 9 bases.

This clonotype has a count of ten or more. The chain is built from TRBV6-5 and TRBJ1-2; a possible D gene is TRBD1 (5 bases). The CDR3 length is 16 residues. The V end lost 1 base, the J end lost 6 bases, and 18 bases lay between the germline ends. Germline CDR1 is MNHEY and CDR2 is SVGAGI. As DNA, the CDR3 is TGTGCCAGCAGTTACTTCATGGGCGCCGGGGCTAATGGCTACACCTTC. It is translated as CASSYFMGAGANGYTF.

This clonotype has a handful of counts. This rearrangement joins TRBV18 to TRBJ1-1; D may be TRBD1 (5 bases). The CDR3 is made up of 15 amino acids. Germline assignment: CDR1 KGHSH and CDR2 LQKENI. Trimming removed 4 bases from V and 5 bases from J, with 17 bases in between. CDR3 sequence (DNA): TGTGCCAGCTCACAGGGGCACTCCCCGGGAACTGAAGCTTTCTTT. This codes for CASSQGHSPGTEAFF. The full variable domain, with the rest looked up from reference TRBV18 and TRBJ1-1, is NAGVMQNPRHLVRRRGQEARLRCSPMKGHSHVYWYRQLPEEGLKFMVYLQKENIIDESGMPKERFSAEFPKEGPSILRIQQVVRGDSAAYFCASSQGHSPGTEAFFGQGTRLTVV.

J is TRBJ2-2 and V is TRBV12-3 or TRBV12-4; maybe TRBD2 (6 bases). This CDR3 has 15 residues. V gave up 1 base and J gave up 6 bases, with 12 bases separating them. This chain's CDR3 is CASSLGQGGPGELFF. CDR3 DNA sequence: TGTGCCAGCAGTTTAGGCCAGGGAGGCCCCGGGGAGCTGTTTTTT.

In this sample, this clonotype turned up a few times. The chain recombines TRBV5-6 with TRBJ2-1; D is undetermined. CDR1 is SGHDT and CDR2 is YYEEEE in the germline V gene. Trimming stripped 0 bases from V and 0 bases from J, with 4 bases between. The CDR3 is 14 amino acids. This chain's CDR3 is CASSLDSSYNEQFF. As DNA, the CDR3 is TGTGCCAGCAGCTTGGACAGCTCCTACAATGAGCAGTTCTTC.

This clonotype was detected a few times. The chain couples TRBV11-1 to TRBJ2-5; possibly TRBD1 for D (6 bases). Germline V gene sequence: CDR1 SGHAT, CDR2 FQDESV (reference sequence). V gave up 4 bases and J gave up 3 bases, with 18 bases separating them. The CDR3 spans 16 residues. The CDR3 reads CASSSHPGQTEETQYF. The CDR3 DNA reads as TGTGCCAGCAGCTCCCATCCAGGACAGACGGAAGAGACCCAGTACTTC.

Only a few counts were recorded for this clonotype. The CDR3 nucleotides read TGTGCCAGCAGTTTATTCAGCTATGGCTACACCTTC. Its translation is CASSLFSYGYTF. The chain links TRBV27 to TRBJ1-2; no firm D call. The germline gives CDR1 MNHEY, CDR2 SMNVEV (reference sequence). The CDR3 is made up of 12 amino acids. The V end lost 1 base, the J end lost 4 bases, and 4 bases lay between the germline ends.

As concerns this clonotype: An end of the junction does not agree with germline; a read error may underlie this. The chain uses TRBV6-2 or TRBV6-3 and TRBJ2-3, with unresolved D. The CDR3 extends over 12 amino acids. Germline CDR1 MNHEY, CDR2 SVGEGT. The CDR3 DNA sequence: TGTGCCAACAGTCAGGACACAGATACGCAGTATTTT. Protein product: CANSQDTDTQYF.

The chain joins TRBV5-1 to TRBJ2-3; 8 nucleotides agree with TRBD2. Losses at the gene ends were 5 bases for V and 4 bases for J; bases not matched to a gene: 6. Germline values: CDR1 SGHRS, CDR2 YFSETQ. The CDR3 contains 14 residues. CDR3 amino acids: CASRRSGGADTQYF. The DNA of the CDR3 is TGCGCCAGCAGGCGAAGCGGGGGAGCAGATACGCAGTATTTT.

The count of this clonotype is one. A read error is possible here, since a much larger clone lies one base away. The V and J genes are TRBV6-5 and TRBJ1-6; the match to TRBD1 covers 8 bases. This CDR3 region has 16 residues. CDR1 MNHEY and CDR2 SVGAGI come from the germline V gene. CDR3 nucleotide sequence: TGTGTCAGCAGTTACCATGGACAGGGAGGAAATTCACCCCTCCACTTT. This translates into CVSSYHGQGGNSPLHF.

The chain recombines TRBV15 with TRBJ1-1; perhaps TRBD1 as D (5 bases). CDR1 is LNHNV, CDR2 YYDKDF, per germline (reference sequence). CDR3 length: 15 amino acids. The V end was cut by 0 bases, the J end by 2 bases, with 10 bases between. Here the CDR3 reads CATSRDSGKNTEAFF. CDR3 sequence (DNA): TGTGCCACCAGCAGAGATTCAGGGAAAAACACTGAAGCTTTCTTT. Complete variable domain (other parts from reference TRBV15 and TRBJ1-1): DAMVIQNPRYQVTQFGKPVTLSCSQTLNHNVMYWYQQKSSQAPKLLFHYYDKDFNNEADTPDNFQSRRPNTSFCFLDIRSPGLGDTAMYLCATSRDSGKNTEAFFGQGTRLTVV.

This chain links TRBV7-7 with TRBJ2-1; 11 nucleotides align to TRBD2. The CDR3 totals 15 residues. CDR1 SSHAT and CDR2 FNYEAQ come from the germline V gene (reference sequence). The V segment lost 3 bases and the J segment 9 bases; nucleotides outside the gene matches: 7. This CDR3 is CASSLTSGTVGEQFF. DNA for the CDR3: TGTGCCAGCAGCTTGACTAGCGGGACTGTCGGTGAGCAGTTCTTC.

The chain links TRBV5-1 to TRBJ1-6; TRBD1 matches 10 bases. The CDR3 length is 17 residues. J gave up 8 bases and V 3 bases, and 11 bases lay outside the gene matches. Germline CDR1 SGHRS, CDR2 YFSETQ. CDR3 loop: CASSWRPGQGNDSPLHF. The DNA for the CDR3 is TGCGCCAGCAGCTGGCGCCCGGGACAGGGGAACGATTCACCCCTCCACTTT.

The chain joins TRBV7-8 to TRBJ1-5; TRBD1 is a possible D gene (5 bases). The CDR3 runs 15 residues. The ends were cut back, 0 bases at V and 6 bases at J, with 12 bases in the middle. Germline V CDR1 and CDR2: SGHVS, FQNEAQ. The DNA of the CDR3 is TGTGCCAGCAGCTTAGCGCTCGGGGGGAGTCAGCCCCAGCATTTT. This gives the protein CASSLALGGSQPQHF.

The chain couples TRBV20-1 to TRBJ2-7; possibly TRBD1 for D (5 bases). The CDR3 loop spans 14 amino acids. Germline CDR1 is DFQATT and CDR2 is SNEGSKA (reference sequence). Trimming stripped 5 bases from V and 5 bases from J, with 19 bases between. CDR3 loop: CSAGRTRQFNEQYF. The CDR3 DNA reads TGCAGTGCTGGAAGAACGAGACAGTTCAACGAGCAGTACTTC.

This clonotype was counted once. This chain links TRBV6-5 with TRBJ2-2; no clear D. The CDR3 runs 12 residues. V was cut by 6 bases and J by 8 bases, with 10 bases left in between. Germline V gives CDR1 MNHEY, CDR2 SVGAGI. CDR3 sequence: CASSFTKGELFF. The CDR3 nucleotides are TGTGCCAGCAGCTTTACCAAAGGGGAGCTGTTTTTT.

A few counts support this clonotype. The chain recombines TRBV20-1 with TRBJ2-3; 10 bases agree with TRBD2. J gave up 2 bases and V 5 bases, and 10 bases lay outside the gene matches. Per the germline V gene, CDR1 is DFQATT and CDR2 is SNEGSKA (reference sequence). The CDR3 is made up of 16 amino acids. The CDR3 DNA is TGCAGTGCTCGGTGGATTAGCGGGGGGCCCACAGATACGCAGTATTTT. Residues: CSARWISGGPTDTQYF.

This clonotype has ten or more counts. The chain links TRBV20-1 to TRBJ2-1; a possible D gene is TRBD2 (6 bases). Between the trimmed V and J ends, which lost 1 base and 8 bases, there was a span of 15 bases. The CDR3 runs to 14 residues. Germline CDR1 and CDR2: DFQATT and SNEGSKA (reference sequence). Here the CDR3 reads CSARVGSVPYEQFF. CDR3 sequence (DNA): TGCAGTGCTAGAGTCGGGAGCGTCCCTTATGAGCAGTTCTTC.

Judged by abundance, this clonotype is medium-sized. The chain employs TRBV6-2 or TRBV6-3 and TRBJ2-1, with TRBD1 identical over 8 bases. Germline CDR1 and CDR2: MNHEY and SVGEGT. After removal of 6 bases from V and 7 bases from J, the junction contained 11 bases not matched to a gene. There are 15 residues in the CDR3. The CDR3, as DNA: TGTGCCAGCAGGACAGACAGGGGCGCTGGAAATGAGCAGTTCTTC. This translates into CASRTDRGAGNEQFF.